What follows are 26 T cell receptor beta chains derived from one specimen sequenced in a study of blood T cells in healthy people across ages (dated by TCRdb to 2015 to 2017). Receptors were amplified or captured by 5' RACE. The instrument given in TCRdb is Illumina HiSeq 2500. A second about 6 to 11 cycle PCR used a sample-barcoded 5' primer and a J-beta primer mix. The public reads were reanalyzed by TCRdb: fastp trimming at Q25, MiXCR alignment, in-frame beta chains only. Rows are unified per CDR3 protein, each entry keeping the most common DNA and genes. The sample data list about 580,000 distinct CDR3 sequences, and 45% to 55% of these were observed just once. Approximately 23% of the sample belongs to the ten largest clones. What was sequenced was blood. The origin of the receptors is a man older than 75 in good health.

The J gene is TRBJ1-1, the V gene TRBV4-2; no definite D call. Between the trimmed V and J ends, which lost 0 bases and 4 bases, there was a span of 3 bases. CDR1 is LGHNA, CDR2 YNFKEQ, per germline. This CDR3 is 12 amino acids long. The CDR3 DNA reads TGTGCCAGCAGCCAAGATGGCACTGAAGCTTTCTTT. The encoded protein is CASSQDGTEAFF.

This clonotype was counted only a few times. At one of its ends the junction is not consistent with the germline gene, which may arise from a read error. The CDR3 here is CASSQDLGAGTDTQYF. CDR3 DNA sequence: TGCGCCAGCAGCCAAGATCTGGGGGCCGGCACAGATACGCAGTATTTT. The chain is built from TRBV4-2 and TRBJ2-3; the D gene is possibly TRBD1 (6 bases). CDR3 size: 16 residues. CDR1 and CDR2 from the germline V gene are LGHNA and YNFKEQ.

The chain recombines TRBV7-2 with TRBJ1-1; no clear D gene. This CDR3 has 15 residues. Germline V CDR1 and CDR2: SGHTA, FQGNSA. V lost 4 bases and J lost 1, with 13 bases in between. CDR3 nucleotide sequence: TGTGCCAGCAGCTCACGGACCGTAGCGAACACTGAAGCTTTCTTT. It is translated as CASSSRTVANTEAFF.

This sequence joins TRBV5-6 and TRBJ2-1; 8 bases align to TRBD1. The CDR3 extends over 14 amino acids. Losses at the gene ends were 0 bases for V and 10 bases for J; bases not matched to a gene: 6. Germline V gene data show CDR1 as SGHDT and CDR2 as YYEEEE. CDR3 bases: TGTGCCAGCAGCTTGGCGGGACAGGCCTACGAGCAGTTCTTC. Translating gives CASSLAGQAYEQFF.

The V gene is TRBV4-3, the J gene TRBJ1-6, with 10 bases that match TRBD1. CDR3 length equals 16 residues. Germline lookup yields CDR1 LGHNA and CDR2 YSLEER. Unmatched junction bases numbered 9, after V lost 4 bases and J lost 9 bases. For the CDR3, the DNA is TGCGCCAGCAGCCTCAACGTGGGACAGGGGTCTTCACCCCTCCACTTT. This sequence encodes CASSLNVGQGSSPLHF.

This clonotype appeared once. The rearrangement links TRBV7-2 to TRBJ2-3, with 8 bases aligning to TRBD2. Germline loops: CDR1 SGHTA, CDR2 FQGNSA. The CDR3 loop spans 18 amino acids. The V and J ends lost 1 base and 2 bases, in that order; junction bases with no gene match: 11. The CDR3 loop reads CASSLVPGGAGDTDTQYF. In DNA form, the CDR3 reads TGTGCCAGCAGCTTAGTTCCCGGTGGAGCGGGGGACACAGATACGCAGTATTTT.

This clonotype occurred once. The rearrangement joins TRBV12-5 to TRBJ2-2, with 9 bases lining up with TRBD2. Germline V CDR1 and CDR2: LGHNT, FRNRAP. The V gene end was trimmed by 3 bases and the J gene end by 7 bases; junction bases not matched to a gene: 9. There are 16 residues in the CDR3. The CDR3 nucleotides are TGTGCTAGTGGTTTTCTTCGGGGACTAGCCGGCGGGGAGCTGTTTTTT. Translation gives CASGFLRGLAGGELFF. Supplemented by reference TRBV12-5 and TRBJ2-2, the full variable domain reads DARVTQTPRHKVTEMGQEVTMRCQPILGHNTVFWYRQTMMQGLELLAYFRNRAPLDDSGMPKDRFSAEMPDATLATLKIQPSEPRDSAVYFCASGFLRGLAGGELFFGEGSRLTVL.

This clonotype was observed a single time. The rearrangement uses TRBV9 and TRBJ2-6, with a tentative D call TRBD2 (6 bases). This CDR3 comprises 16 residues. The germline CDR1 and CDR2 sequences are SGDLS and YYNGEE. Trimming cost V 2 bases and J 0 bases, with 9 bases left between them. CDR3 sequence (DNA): TGTGCCAGCAGCGTCGGACTAATCTCTGGGGCCAACGTCCTGACTTTC. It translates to CASSVGLISGANVLTF.

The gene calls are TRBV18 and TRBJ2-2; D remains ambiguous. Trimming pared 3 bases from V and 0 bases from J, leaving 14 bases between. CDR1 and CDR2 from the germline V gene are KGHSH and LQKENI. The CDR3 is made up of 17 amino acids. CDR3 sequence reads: CASSPYSQSANTGELFF. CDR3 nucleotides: TGTGCCAGCTCACCTTACAGCCAAAGCGCGAACACCGGGGAGCTGTTTTTT.

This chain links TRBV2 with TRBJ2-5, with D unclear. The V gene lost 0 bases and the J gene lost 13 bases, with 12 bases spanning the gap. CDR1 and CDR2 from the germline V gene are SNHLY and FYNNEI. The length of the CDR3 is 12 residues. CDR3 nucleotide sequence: TGTGCCAGCAGTGAAGCGGCAAGAATGGTGTACTTC. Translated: CASSEAARMVYF.

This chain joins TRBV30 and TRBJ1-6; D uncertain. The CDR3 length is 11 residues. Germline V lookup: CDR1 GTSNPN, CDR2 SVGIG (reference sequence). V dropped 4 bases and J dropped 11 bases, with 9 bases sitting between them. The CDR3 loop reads CAWTIFPPLHF. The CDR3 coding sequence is TGTGCCTGGACGATTTTCCCACCCCTCCACTTT.

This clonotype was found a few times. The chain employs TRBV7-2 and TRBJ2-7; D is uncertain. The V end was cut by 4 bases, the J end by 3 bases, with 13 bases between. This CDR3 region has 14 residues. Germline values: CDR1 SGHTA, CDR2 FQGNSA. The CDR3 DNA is TGTGCCAGCAGCTCGCTTGGACCAGGCTACGAGCAGTACTTC. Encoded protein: CASSSLGPGYEQYF.

In nucleotides, the CDR3 is TGCAGTGCCCCTATGAGCGCTAGCACAGATACGCAGTATTTT. Translation: CSAPMSASTDTQYF. The V gene is TRBV20-1, the J gene TRBJ2-3; D not certain. CDR1 and CDR2 from the germline V gene are DFQATT and SNEGSKA (reference sequence). The CDR3 consists of 14 residues. V lost 6 bases, J lost 0 bases, and 13 bases lay in between.

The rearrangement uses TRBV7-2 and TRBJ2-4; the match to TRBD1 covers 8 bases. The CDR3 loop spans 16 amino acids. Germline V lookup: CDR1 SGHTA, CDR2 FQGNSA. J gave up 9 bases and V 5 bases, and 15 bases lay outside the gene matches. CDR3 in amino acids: CASSPRQGTGFGIQYF. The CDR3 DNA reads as TGTGCCAGCAGCCCAAGACAGGGGACAGGATTCGGCATTCAGTACTTC.

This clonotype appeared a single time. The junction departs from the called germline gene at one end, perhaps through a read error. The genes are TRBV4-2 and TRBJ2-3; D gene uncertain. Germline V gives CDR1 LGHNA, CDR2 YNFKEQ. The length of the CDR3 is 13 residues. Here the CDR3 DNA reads TGTGCCAGCAACCAACGACCTACAGATACGCAGTATTTT. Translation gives CASNQRPTDTQYF.

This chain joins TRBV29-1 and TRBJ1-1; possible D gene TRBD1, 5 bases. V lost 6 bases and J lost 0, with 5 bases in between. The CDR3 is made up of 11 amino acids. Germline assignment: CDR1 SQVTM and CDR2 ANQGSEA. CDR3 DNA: TGCAGCGTACAGGTGAACACTGAAGCTTTCTTT. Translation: CSVQVNTEAFF.

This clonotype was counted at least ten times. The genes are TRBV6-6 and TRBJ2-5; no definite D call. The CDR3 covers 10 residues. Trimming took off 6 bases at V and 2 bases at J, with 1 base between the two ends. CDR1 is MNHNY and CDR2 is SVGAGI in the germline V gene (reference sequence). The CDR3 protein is CASRQETQYF. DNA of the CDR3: TGTGCCAGCAGGCAAGAGACCCAGTACTTC.

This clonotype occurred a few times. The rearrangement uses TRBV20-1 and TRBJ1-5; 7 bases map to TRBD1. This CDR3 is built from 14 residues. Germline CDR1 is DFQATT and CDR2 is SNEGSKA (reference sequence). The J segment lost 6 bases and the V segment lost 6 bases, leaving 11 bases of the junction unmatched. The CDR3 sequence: CSAAHRQGSQPQHF. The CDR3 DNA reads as TGCAGTGCGGCCCACAGACAGGGAAGTCAGCCCCAGCATTTT.

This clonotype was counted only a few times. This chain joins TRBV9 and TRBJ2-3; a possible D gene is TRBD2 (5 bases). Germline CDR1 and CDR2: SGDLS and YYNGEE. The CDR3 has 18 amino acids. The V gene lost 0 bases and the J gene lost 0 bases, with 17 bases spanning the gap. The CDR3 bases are TGTGCCAGCAGCGTAGGTCTAGCCCCAGCGACTAGCACAGATACGCAGTATTTT. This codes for CASSVGLAPATSTDTQYF.

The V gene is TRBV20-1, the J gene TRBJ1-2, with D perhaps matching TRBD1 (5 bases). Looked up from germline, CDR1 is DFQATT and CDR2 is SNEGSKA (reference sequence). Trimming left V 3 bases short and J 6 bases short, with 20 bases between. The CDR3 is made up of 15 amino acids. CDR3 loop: CSARPQSAGKDGYTF. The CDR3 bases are TGCAGTGCTAGGCCCCAGTCGGCAGGGAAAGATGGCTACACCTTC.

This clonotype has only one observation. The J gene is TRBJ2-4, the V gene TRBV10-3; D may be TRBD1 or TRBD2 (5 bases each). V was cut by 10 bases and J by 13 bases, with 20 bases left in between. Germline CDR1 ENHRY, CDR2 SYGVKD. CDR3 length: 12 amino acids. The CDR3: CATGEGAGEQYF. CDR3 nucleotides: TGTGCCACCGGCGAAGGGGCTGGGGAGCAGTACTTC.

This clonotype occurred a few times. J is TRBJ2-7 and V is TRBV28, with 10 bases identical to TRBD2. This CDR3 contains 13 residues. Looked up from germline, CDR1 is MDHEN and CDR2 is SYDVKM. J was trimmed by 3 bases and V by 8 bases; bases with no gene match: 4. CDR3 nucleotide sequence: TGTGCCAGCCGGACTAGCGGTTTCTACGAGCAGTACTTC. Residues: CASRTSGFYEQYF.

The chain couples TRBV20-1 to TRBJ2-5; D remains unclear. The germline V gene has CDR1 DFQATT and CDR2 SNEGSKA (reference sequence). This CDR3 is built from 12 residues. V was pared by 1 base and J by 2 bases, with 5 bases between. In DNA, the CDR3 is TGCAGTGCTAGAGGGGATCAAGAGACCCAGTACTTC. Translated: CSARGDQETQYF.

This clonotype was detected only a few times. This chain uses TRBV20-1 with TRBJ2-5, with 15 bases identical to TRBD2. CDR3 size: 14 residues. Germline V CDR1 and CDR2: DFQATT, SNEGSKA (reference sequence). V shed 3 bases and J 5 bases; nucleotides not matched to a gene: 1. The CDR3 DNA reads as TGCAGTGCTAGTGGGACTAGCGGGGGGGAGACCCAGTACTTC. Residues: CSASGTSGGETQYF.

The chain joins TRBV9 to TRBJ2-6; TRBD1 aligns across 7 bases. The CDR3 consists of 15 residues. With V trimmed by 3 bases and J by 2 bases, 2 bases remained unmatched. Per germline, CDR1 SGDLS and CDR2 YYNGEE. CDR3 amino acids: CASSGQGAGANVLTF. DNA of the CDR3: TGTGCCAGCAGCGGACAGGGAGCTGGGGCCAACGTCCTGACTTTC.

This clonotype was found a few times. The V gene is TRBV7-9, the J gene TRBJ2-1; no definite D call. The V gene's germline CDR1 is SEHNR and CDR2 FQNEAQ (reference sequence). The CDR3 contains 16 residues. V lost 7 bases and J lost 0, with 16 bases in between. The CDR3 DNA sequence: TGTGCCAGCATCAACGGTGGTGGCATCTCCTACAATGAGCAGTTCTTC. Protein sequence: CASINGGGISYNEQFF.